This TCR beta chain derives from a study of T cell repertoires in aging, cancer and after chemotherapy. At the level of the study: Around 8.8 million TCR reads were in the whole dataset. Notes on the study in general: Healthy donors lost TCR diversity with age mainly through richness, cancer patients through richness and evenness. In each cancer cohort, median generation probability increased across chemotherapy, suggesting thymic output rebounded.

Peripheral blood genomic DNA, not sorted cells or RNA, was the template. A word on this clonotype: Antigen specificity is unknown.

V was pared by 4 bases and J by 3 bases, with 17 bases of the junction left unmatched. Germline CDR1 is LNHDA and CDR2 is SQIVND (reference sequence). The CDR3 is made up of 18 amino acids. Multiplex touch-down PCR with TRB-A/B primers amplified rearranged V-D-J TRB sequences. In TCRdb, the multiplex PCR reads were re-called with MiXCR into one record per CDR3 protein. The repertoire holds roughly 1,400 distinct CDR3 sequences, with roughly 37% as singletons. The chain carries TRBV19 and TRBJ1-1; 7 bases align to TRBD1. Source material: blood. The source is a human donor with a solid tumor. CDR3 amino acids: CASSRSTGVISGYTEAFF. The DNA of the CDR3 is TGTGCCAGTAGTAGATCAACAGGGGTCATAAGTGGGTACACTGAAGCTTTCTTT. Using reference TRBV19 and TRBJ1-1 for the parts outside the CDR3, the full variable domain is DGGITQSPKYLFRKEGQNVTLSCEQNLNHDAMYWYRQDPGQGLRLIYYSQIVNDFQKGDIAEGYSVSREKKESFPLTVTSAQKNPTAFYLCASSRSTGVISGYTEAFFGQGTRLTVV.